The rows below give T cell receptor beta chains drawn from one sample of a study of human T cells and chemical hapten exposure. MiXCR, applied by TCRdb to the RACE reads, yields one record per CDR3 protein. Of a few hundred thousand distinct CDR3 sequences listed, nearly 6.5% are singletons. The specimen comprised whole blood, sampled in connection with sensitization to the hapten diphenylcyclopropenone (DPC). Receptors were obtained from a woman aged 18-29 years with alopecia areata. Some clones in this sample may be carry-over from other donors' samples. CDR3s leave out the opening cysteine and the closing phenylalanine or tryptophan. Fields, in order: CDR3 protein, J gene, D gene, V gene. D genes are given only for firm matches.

CDR3aa: ASSPAGTGIFVNSPLH
j_gene: TRBJ1-6
d_gene: TRBD1
v_gene: TRBV6-2/TRBV6-3

CDR3aa: SAAGTANYEQY
j_gene: TRBJ2-7
d_gene: TRBD1
v_gene: TRBV20-1

CDR3aa: ASSEGPVVYYNSPLH
j_gene: TRBJ1-6
d_gene: NA
v_gene: TRBV6-1

CDR3aa: SARGVQGTEAF
j_gene: TRBJ1-1
d_gene: NA
v_gene: TRBV20-1

CDR3aa: ATSVPGLTIYGYT
j_gene: TRBJ1-2
d_gene: NA
v_gene: TRBV15

CDR3aa: SAETGTPYEQY
j_gene: TRBJ2-7
d_gene: TRBD1
v_gene: TRBV29-1

CDR3aa: ASSSAEFWAF
j_gene: TRBJ1-1
d_gene: NA
v_gene: TRBV11-2

CDR3aa: ASSPMGDTQY
j_gene: TRBJ2-3
d_gene: NA
v_gene: TRBV18

CDR3aa: ASSLALENYGYT
j_gene: TRBJ1-2
d_gene: NA
v_gene: TRBV5-1

CDR3aa: ASSPAPGAGGTEAF
j_gene: TRBJ1-1
d_gene: NA
v_gene: TRBV4-3

CDR3aa: ASSLLQSGSYEQY
j_gene: TRBJ2-7
d_gene: NA
v_gene: TRBV12-3/TRBV12-4

CDR3aa: ASSLRETHNSPLH
j_gene: TRBJ1-6
d_gene: NA
v_gene: TRBV7-8

CDR3aa: ASSQLTGISGNTIY
j_gene: TRBJ1-3
d_gene: NA
v_gene: TRBV28

CDR3aa: ASSHRGGGHGYNSPLH
j_gene: TRBJ1-6
d_gene: NA
v_gene: TRBV7-9

CDR3aa: ASTPTWRGRTDTQY
j_gene: TRBJ2-3
d_gene: NA
v_gene: TRBV5-1

CDR3aa: ASSFSPDTQY
j_gene: TRBJ2-3
d_gene: NA
v_gene: TRBV27

CDR3aa: SAQRKVEYEQY
j_gene: TRBJ2-7
d_gene: NA
v_gene: TRBV20-1